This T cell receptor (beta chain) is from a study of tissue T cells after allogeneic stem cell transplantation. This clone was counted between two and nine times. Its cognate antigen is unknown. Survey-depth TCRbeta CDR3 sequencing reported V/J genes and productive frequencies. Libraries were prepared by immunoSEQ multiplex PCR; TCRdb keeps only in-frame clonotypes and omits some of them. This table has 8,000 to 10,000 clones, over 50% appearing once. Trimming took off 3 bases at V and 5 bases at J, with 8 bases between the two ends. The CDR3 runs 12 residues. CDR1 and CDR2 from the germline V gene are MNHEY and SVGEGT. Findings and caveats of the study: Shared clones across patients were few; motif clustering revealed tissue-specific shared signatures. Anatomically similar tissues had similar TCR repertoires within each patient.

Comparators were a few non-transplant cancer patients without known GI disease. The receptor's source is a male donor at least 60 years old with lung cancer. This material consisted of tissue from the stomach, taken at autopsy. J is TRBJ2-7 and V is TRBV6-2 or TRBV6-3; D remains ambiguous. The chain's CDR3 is CASSYGTDEQYF. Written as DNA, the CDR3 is TGTGCCAGCAGTTATGGAACAGACGAGCAGTACTTC.